This T cell receptor (beta chain) was sequenced during a study of T-cell memory formation after mild COVID-19. This CDR3 contains 14 residues. With 5 bases removed from V and 0 bases from J, the gap between germline ends came to 11 bases. CDR1 and CDR2 from the germline V gene are MGHDK and SYGVNS. One entry per CDR3 protein results from TCRdb running MiXCR on the 5' RACE reads. The profile shows approximately 150,000 distinct CDR3 sequences, over 10% of them singletons. Sequencing was done on a sample of PBMCs or a T cell subset sorted from them (not recorded which). This chain uses TRBV25-1 with TRBJ2-7, with D unresolved. The source of this sequence is a man younger than 30 who had mild COVID-19 (a few samples of this study predate the infection). Cell type and time point are not known. As DNA, the CDR3 is TGTGCCAGCAGTCGGCCCGGAAGCTCCTACGAGCAGTACTTC. Residues: CASSRPGSSYEQYF.